This T cell receptor (beta chain) is from a study of CD8+ T cells in alopecia areata (dated by TCRdb to about 2018). Turning to the overall study: Treated patients were enrolled in an open-label pilot trial of oral tofacitinib, 5 to 10 mg twice daily, for moderate-to-severe alopecia areata. On the human side, TCRbeta sequencing was run on scalp tissue and on sorted CD4+ and CD8+ peripheral blood T cells from healthy controls and from alopecia areata patients with either patchy or totalis/universalis disease. RNA was obtained with the PAXgene miRNA kit for fixed scalp, the miRNeasy kit for PBMCs, and the RNeasy kit for mouse skin. In both human patients and the C3H/HeJ mouse model, the study applied high-throughput TCRbeta sequencing to look at T cell clonal expansion in alopecia areata. Patients on tofacitinib were biopsied at baseline and after 4 and 24 weeks of treatment, and several of the patients also had a later scalp biopsy. Scalp clonality was compared among normal scalp (n=4), patchy alopecia areata scalp (n=8), and alopecia totalis/universalis scalp (n=8). immunoSEQ multiplex PCR using 35 Vbeta forward primers and 13 Jbeta reverse primers was used to amplify TCRbeta CDR3 regions. Patients stayed on tofacitinib for 6 to 18 months and then had 6 months of follow-up off drug so that delayed response and recurrence could be assessed. The SALT score, which quantifies the percentage of affected scalp surface area, was used to measure disease severity in treated patients. Study-level results and caveats: Many expanded lesional clones persisted in scalp and blood during tofacitinib treatment, which may partly explain relapse after stopping treatment. TCR sequences shared between patients were less clear than in mice, possibly partly because of HLA diversity in the patient population. Because the treated cohort was small and had only one nonresponder, larger studies are needed to examine links between baseline CD8+ expansion and response. Compared with normal scalp, lesional scalp, particularly in alopecia totalis/universalis, had higher clonality and more expanded CD8+ clones, which suggests antigenic drive. Unlike mouse skin, which is dominated by gammadelta T cells, normal human skin has resident alphabeta T cells that are also sequenced, and this complicates analysis of the scalp TCR repertoire. Scalp clonality and the number of expanded CD8+ clones among the top 100 scalp clones were significantly decreased by tofacitinib.

The junction carries 10 bases between V and J, which are trimmed by 3 bases and 1 base respectively. The CDR3 runs 14 amino acids, cysteine and phenylalanine included. Only the CDR3 portion is preserved as DNA: 42 bases, with reading frame beginning at the first base. CDR1 is given as SGDLS and CDR2 as YYNGEE, both from the germline V gene. Libraries were prepared through the immunoSEQ multiplex PCR assay. To provide template for TCR sequencing, every sample had RNA extracted and reverse transcribed into cDNA. First-strand cDNA was synthesized using SuperScript III with a 2:1 mix of oligo-dT and random hexamers. A synthetic immune receptor repertoire was used to measure amplification bias, and any remaining bias was corrected computationally. Under the source paper's analysis protocol: Raw reads were preprocessed to remove errors, and CDR3 was defined according to IMGT conventions as the region from the conserved cysteine to phenylalanine. Clonality was calculated as 1 minus Shannon entropy normalized by log2 of the number of productive unique TCRs. Scalp TCRbeta sequences were cross-referenced with sorted blood CD4 and CD8 repertoires so that the CD4 or CD8 identity of scalp clones could be inferred. TCRdb took over this immuneACCESS table, retaining in-frame rearrangements with V and J assigned. Such tables are incomplete; in checked studies, under half of the missing clones stem from an unresolved V gene, and the remainder is unexplained. V, J and clone size were drawn from that table, and D and trimming were deduced from the DNA. The sample data list 150,000 to 200,000 clones, and roughly 50% of these were observed just once. The ten top clones hold 5.5% of the sample.

Details on this clone: Its antigen remains unidentified. Per-base qualities were not stored, and no clone one base away is much larger.

The time point label, as the study defines it: about 25 weeks on oral tofacitinib. What this sample's treatment or condition label stands for: oral pan-JAK inhibitor, 5-10 mg twice daily. Peripheral blood and lesional scalp punch biopsies were obtained from patients with alopecia areata. After PBMCs were isolated by density centrifugation and stained for CD3, CD4 and CD8, a FACSAria was used to sort CD4+ and CD8+ T cells. This receptor chain uses TRBV9 and TRBJ1-1; the D gene remains uncertain. Sequenced material: CD4+ T cells sorted from blood, taken at week 24, from a patient treated with tofacitinib. This clonotype was sampled from a human donor with alopecia areata. The DNA sequence reads TGTGCCAGCAGCGCGCAATCATCGAACACTGAAGCTTTCTTT. This yields the protein CASSAQSSNTEAFF. Here the CDR3 is joined to the reference TRBV9 and TRBJ1-1 genes, and the full variable domain is: DSGVTQTPKHLITATGQRVTLRCSPRSGDLSVYWYQQSLDQGLQFLIQYYNGEERAKGNILERFSAQQFPDLHSELNLSSLELGDSALYFCASSAQSSNTEAFFGQGTRLTVV.